The following is a T cell receptor (beta chain) sequence with its context. What it binds is not known. The sample originates from a study of CD8+CD57+ T cells in acquired aplastic anemia. The overall study: Sorted CD4+ and CD8+ cells gave a mean 3.2 ug DNA, range about 0.19 to 27.4 ug.

Profiling that covered TCR beta VDJ and CDR3 relied on genomic DNA as its template. Each CDR3 protein gets one entry after TCRdb re-called the reads with MiXCR. The profile shows about 470,000 distinct CDR3 sequences, around 30% of them singletons. Deletions cut 5 bases from V and 1 base from J, with 8 bases between. The CDR3 loop spans 12 amino acids. The germline V gene encodes CDR1 GTSNPN and CDR2 SVGIG (reference sequence). In patients chosen for sequencing, flow cytometry had shown CD8+CD57+ cell expansion. Findings and limits, study-wide: Patients and controls turned out to have roughly 30 CD8+ CDR3 sequences in common.

This receptor was obtained from a human donor with aplastic anemia. Sequenced sample: sorted CD4+, CD8+, or CD8+CD57+ T cells (not recorded which) from PBMCs. The V gene is TRBV30, the J gene TRBJ1-2; D uncertain. CDR3 sequence: CAWSSRNYGYTF. The CDR3 coding sequence is TGTGCCTGGTCAAGTCGTAACTATGGCTACACCTTC.